One and the same sample provided the 18 T cell receptor beta chains below, sequenced in a study of cytomegalovirus exposure and HLA in healthy donors. PCR primers comprised 60 Vbeta and 13 Jbeta primers. This table comes from immunoSEQ multiplex PCR, and its TCRdb copy is limited to in-frame clones, with some not included. The table for this sample gives some 130,000 clones. The sequencing sample was made of PBMCs. The receptors stem from a man aged 18 to 29 in good health and CMV-seronegative.

The genes are TRBV5-1 and TRBJ1-1; 7 bases are a match to TRBD1. CDR1 is SGHRS, CDR2 YFSETQ, per germline. The length of the CDR3 is 14 residues. Unmatched junction bases numbered 4, after V lost 5 bases and J lost 0 bases. CDR3 in DNA: TGCGCCAGCAGTATACAGGGGATGAACACTGAAGCTTTCTTT. Translating gives CASSIQGMNTEAFF.

This chain links TRBV6-8 with TRBJ2-3; 13 bases are shared with TRBD2. This CDR3 comprises 15 residues. Germline V gives CDR1 MNHGY, CDR2 SAAAGT. V lost 7 bases and J lost 2; bases outside the gene matches: 3. Here the CDR3 DNA reads TGTGCCAGCAAACTAGCGGGGGGGCTCACAGATACGCAGTATTTT. It is translated as CASKLAGGLTDTQYF.

In DNA form, the CDR3 reads TGTGCCAGCAGCTTAGCGCGGCAGGGGTACGAGCAGTACTTC. Its protein product is CASSLARQGYEQYF. The genes are TRBV7-8 and TRBJ2-7, with TRBD1 as a possible D gene (6 bases). The CDR3 spans 14 residues. CDR1 SGHVS and CDR2 FQNEAQ come from the germline V gene. Trimming stripped 0 bases from V and 4 bases from J, with 10 bases between.

The chain employs TRBV28 and TRBJ1-1; D is ambiguous. CDR1 is MDHEN, CDR2 SYDVKM, per germline. The V end was cut by 7 bases, the J end by 4 bases, with 13 bases between. The CDR3 contains 13 residues. Here the CDR3 DNA reads TGTGCCAGCACCCTACCGGGGTTCACTGAAGCTTTCTTT. This translates into CASTLPGFTEAFF.

On this clone itself: The DNA is left out, because the CDR3 cannot be placed on it with certainty; the CDR3 is given as TCRdb lists it. The V gene is TRBV5-1, the J gene TRBJ1-5; the tabulated D call, TRBD1, remains unverified against the DNA. The CDR3 has 14 amino acids, counting both end residues. Germline V lookup: CDR1 SGHRS, CDR2 YFSETQ. The CDR3 sequence is CASSFGQGEQPQHF.

The genes are TRBV29-1 and TRBJ2-7; a possible D gene is TRBD2 (6 bases). Trimming left V 4 bases short and J 5 bases short, with 18 bases between. This CDR3 is built from 14 residues. From germline, CDR1 is SQVTM and CDR2 ANQGSEA. This CDR3 is CSVVSGRGLDEQYF. CDR3 DNA: TGCAGCGTTGTAAGCGGGCGGGGTTTGGACGAGCAGTACTTC.

The gene calls are TRBV7-9 and TRBJ1-2; TRBD1 matches at 10 bases. The germline V gene has CDR1 SEHNR and CDR2 FQNEAQ (reference sequence). Germline trimming cut 3 bases from V and 3 bases from J; bases unmatched to any gene: 4. This CDR3 spans 15 amino acids. The CDR3 nucleotides are TGTGCCAGCAGCTTCACCGGGACAGGGGACTATGGCTACACCTTC. It specifies CASSFTGTGDYGYTF.

The chain has TRBV30 and TRBJ1-2, with TRBD1 matching 7 bases. This CDR3 comprises 14 residues. V shed 2 bases, J shed 3 bases, and the junction held 6 bases outside the gene matches. Germline V gene data show CDR1 as GTSNPN and CDR2 as SVGIG (reference sequence). The CDR3 region is CAWSPGDSDYGYTF. CDR3 nucleotide sequence: TGTGCCTGGAGTCCAGGGGACAGTGACTATGGCTACACCTTC.

The genes are TRBV28 and TRBJ1-5; possibly TRBD1 for D (5 bases). V lost 3 bases to trimming and J lost 7 bases, with 19 bases between them. CDR1 and CDR2 (germline): MDHEN, SYDVKM. The CDR3 has 16 amino acids. The CDR3 nucleotides read TGTGCCAGCAGTTTTATATCGGGGGGAGCGGGACAGCCCCAGCATTTT. It specifies CASSFISGGAGQPQHF.

The V gene is TRBV10-3, the J gene TRBJ2-6, with D perhaps TRBD1 (5 bases). The V gene's germline CDR1 is ENHRY and CDR2 SYGVKD. The V gene lost 10 bases and the J gene lost 3 bases, with 13 bases spanning the gap. There are 14 residues in the CDR3. CDR3 sequence reads: CATRGRDGANVLTF. DNA of the CDR3: TGTGCCACGCGCGGCAGGGATGGGGCCAACGTCCTGACTTTC.

V and J are TRBV5-6 and TRBJ2-5; D remains ambiguous. The J call could be wrong; TRBJ2-7 is a better fit for the DNA end. CDR3 size: 13 residues. CDR1 is SGHDT and CDR2 is YYEEEE in the germline V gene. The CDR3 sequence: CASSIGRWSEQYF. Written as DNA, the CDR3 is TGTGCCAGCAGCATCGGCCGGTGGAGCGAGCAGTACTTC.

The rearrangement joins TRBV6-6 to TRBJ2-1, with TRBD1 identical over 8 bases. The CDR3 has 16 residues. J lost 2 bases, V lost 1 base, and 4 bases had no gene match. CDR1 and CDR2 from the germline V gene are MNHNY and SVGAGI (reference sequence). The CDR3: CASSYFGQGPYNEQFF. In nucleotides, the CDR3 is TGTGCCAGCAGTTACTTCGGACAGGGCCCCTACAATGAGCAGTTCTTC.

This sequence joins TRBV2 and TRBJ1-4, with TRBD1 as a possible D gene (6 bases). The CDR3 has 14 residues. V was cut by 2 bases and J by 5 bases, with 9 bases left in between. Germline assignment: CDR1 SNHLY and CDR2 FYNNEI. CDR3 nucleotides: TGTGCCAGCAGTGAACAGGGGACAAATGAAAAACTGTTTTTT. Protein: CASSEQGTNEKLFF. Full variable domain (outside the CDR3, taken from reference TRBV2 and TRBJ1-4): EPEVTQTPSHQVTQMGQEVILRCVPISNHLYFYWYRQILGQKVEFLVSFYNNEISEKSEIFDDQFSVERPDGSNFTLKIRSTKLEDSAMYFCASSEQGTNEKLFFGSGTQLSVL.

The chain is built from TRBV14 and TRBJ2-3; D may be TRBD2 (5 bases). Germline V CDR1 and CDR2: SGHDN, FVKESK. V lost 4 bases and J lost 5, with 25 bases in between. CDR3 length: 18 residues. CDR3 amino acids: CASSPIPFGGPGLDTQYF. The CDR3 nucleotides read TGTGCCAGCAGCCCTATCCCTTTCGGAGGCCCGGGGTTAGATACGCAGTATTTT.

The chain employs TRBV11-2 and TRBJ1-2, with D unclear. Trimming removed 6 bases from V and 4 bases from J, with 12 bases in between. Germline-derived CDR1 and CDR2 are SGHAT and FQNNGV. The CDR3 runs to 13 residues. CDR3 bases: TGTGCCAGCAGGCAGACAAGCTCCTATGGCTACACCTTC. It encodes CASRQTSSYGYTF.

V usage is TRBV5-1 and J usage is TRBJ1-3; D remains unclear. CDR1 and CDR2 from the germline V gene are SGHRS and YFSETQ. The CDR3 has 16 amino acids. Trimming removed 3 bases from V and 0 bases from J, with 13 bases in between. The DNA of the CDR3 is TGCGCCAGCAGCTCCCGCGGAGGCGGCTCTGGAAACACCATATATTTT. Translation gives CASSSRGGGSGNTIYF. The complete variable domain, with remaining parts taken from reference TRBV5-1 and TRBJ1-3, reads KAGVTQTPRYLIKTRGQQVTLSCSPISGHRSVSWYQQTPGQGLQFLFEYFSETQRNKGNFPGRFSGRQFSNSRSEMNVSTLELGDSALYLCASSSRGGGSGNTIYFGEGSWLTVV.

The chain is built from TRBV4-3 and TRBJ1-4; D perhaps matches TRBD1 (5 bases). CDR1 and CDR2 from the germline V gene are LGHNA and YSLEER. The ends were cut back, 4 bases at V and 4 bases at J, with 13 bases in the middle. The CDR3 covers 15 residues. The DNA for the CDR3 is TGCGCCAGCAGCCCGGGGGTCGTCAATAATGAAAAACTGTTTTTT. Its translation is CASSPGVVNNEKLFF.

The chain carries TRBV15 and TRBJ2-3; TRBD2 matches at 10 bases. CDR3 length: 16 residues. Germline V lookup: CDR1 LNHNV, CDR2 YYDKDF (reference sequence). V gave up 4 bases and J gave up 2 bases; unmatched junction bases: 6. CDR3 DNA sequence: TGTGCCACCAGCATCGGAGCGGGAGGGAACACAGATACGCAGTATTTT. Translated: CATSIGAGGNTDTQYF.